The next 2 T cell receptor beta chains were all read from a single sample in a study of cytomegalovirus exposure and HLA in healthy donors. PCR involved 60 Vbeta and 13 Jbeta primers. The protocol was immunoSEQ multiplex PCR, while the TCRdb copy is restricted to in-frame clones and leaves out a portion. Of about 110,000 clones in the sample, about 70% were seen once. The specimen sequenced was PBMCs. The receptors derive from a man aged 50 to 59 in good health and CMV-seropositive.

The chain employs TRBV5-8 and TRBJ2-7, with 7 bases that match TRBD2. After removal of 5 bases from V and 0 bases from J, the junction contained 8 bases not matched to a gene. Per germline, CDR1 SGHTS and CDR2 YDEGEE. The CDR3 consists of 15 residues. The DNA for the CDR3 is TGTGCCAGCAGGGGTCTAGCGGTTAGCTCCTACGAGCAGTACTTC. It specifies CASRGLAVSSYEQYF.

The chain carries TRBV27 and TRBJ2-1; 14 bases are a match to TRBD2. CDR3 length: 15 residues. The V and J ends lost 4 bases and 9 bases, in that order; junction bases with no gene match: 5. Germline values: CDR1 MNHEY, CDR2 SMNVEV (reference sequence). CDR3 in amino acids: CASSSLTSGRGEQFF. The CDR3 DNA follows: TGTGCCAGCAGTTCCCTGACTAGCGGGAGGGGTGAGCAGTTCTTC.